A selection of T cell receptor beta chains follows, all from one sample in a study of blood T cell repertoires in COVID-19. This table comes from immunoSEQ multiplex PCR, and its TCRdb copy is limited to in-frame clones, with some not included. The data contain about 180,000 clones, around 83% of them seen just once; the ten biggest clones take up about 7.1%. The specimen was peripheral blood. The source is a woman aged 65 to 85 with COVID-19, enrolled during active disease. CDR3s include the opening cysteine and the closing phenylalanine or tryptophan. D genes are given only for firm matches. Only part of the rows carry a size: once, few, many, or a class if the clone is expanded.

d_call,j_call,cdr3_length,v_call,clone_size,cdr3_nt,cdr3_aa
TRBD1,TRBJ2-1,13,TRBV3-1/TRBV3-2,.,TGTGCCAGCAGCCGCGACAGGGTACGGGAGCAGTTCTTC,CASSRDRVREQFF
TRBD1,TRBJ2-7,13,TRBV6-6,.,TGTGCCACCCGCGACAGGGAAGACTACGAGCAGTACTTC,CATRDREDYEQYF
.,TRBJ2-7,11,TRBV20-1,.,TGCAGTGCTAGCCCTCGGGACGAGCAGTACTTC,CSASPRDEQYF
.,TRBJ1-5,13,TRBV5-6,.,TGTGCCAGCAGCCGGGGAGTCAGTCAGCCCCAGCATTTT,CASSRGVSQPQHF
.,TRBJ1-2,12,TRBV5-1,few,TGCGCCAGCAGCTTGGACGGCTATGGCTACACCTTC,CASSLDGYGYTF
TRBD1,TRBJ1-5,15,TRBV27,.,TGTGCCAGCAGACGTACAGGGGGCGGCAATCAGCCCCAGCATTTT,CASRRTGGGNQPQHF
.,TRBJ1-1,13,TRBV9,few,TGTGCCAGCAGCGTAGGAGGGCACACTGAAGCTTTCTTT,CASSVGGHTEAFF
TRBD2,TRBJ2-3,17,TRBV14,once,TGTGCCAGCAGCTATGCCTCTCGGACTAGCAAAACAGATACGCAGTATTTT,CASSYASRTSKTDTQYF
.,TRBJ1-5,16,TRBV27,few,TGTGCCAGCTTGCACCACAGGGTCTCGATCAATCAGCCCCAGCATTTT,CASLHHRVSINQPQHF
TRBD1,TRBJ2-1,12,TRBV18,.,TGTGCCAGCTCGGGACAGGGGTATGAGCAGTTCTTC,CASSGQGYEQFF
.,TRBJ2-1,13,TRBV7-3,.,TGTGCCAGCAGCCAGGGGCAGATCAATGAGCAGTTCTTC,CASSQGQINEQFF
.,TRBJ2-7,14,TRBV4-3,.,TGCGCCAGCAGCCAAGAGGAGGGCTCCTACGAGCAGTACTTC,CASSQEEGSYEQYF
.,TRBJ1-6,15,TRBV30,once,TGTGCCTGGAGTGTACAAGGGATCCGGGGGTCACCCCTCCACTTT,CAWSVQGIRGSPLHF
TRBD2,TRBJ2-1,14,TRBV19,.,TGTGCCAGTAGTGCGGCGACGGGAGGGATTGAGCAGTTCTTC,CASSAATGGIEQFF
.,TRBJ2-1,13,TRBV5-1,.,TGCGCCAGCAGCCTACCCGGTAACAATGAGCAGTTCTTC,CASSLPGNNEQFF
TRBD2,TRBJ2-1,14,TRBV28,.,TGTGCCAGCAAGCGGGACCACTCCTACAATGAGCAGTTCTTC,CASKRDHSYNEQFF
.,TRBJ2-5,13,TRBV6-4,.,TGTGCCAGCAAGGCCGATGCCGGGGAGACCCAGTACTTC,CASKADAGETQYF